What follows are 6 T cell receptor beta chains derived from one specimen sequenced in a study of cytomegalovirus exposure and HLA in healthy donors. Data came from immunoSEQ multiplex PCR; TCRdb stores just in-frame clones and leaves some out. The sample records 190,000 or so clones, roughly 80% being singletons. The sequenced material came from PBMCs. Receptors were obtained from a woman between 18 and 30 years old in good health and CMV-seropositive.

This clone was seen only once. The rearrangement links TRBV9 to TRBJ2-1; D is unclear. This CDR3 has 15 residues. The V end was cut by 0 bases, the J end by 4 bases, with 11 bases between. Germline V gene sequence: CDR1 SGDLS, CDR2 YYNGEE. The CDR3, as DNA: TGTGCCAGCAGCGTAGGCGATAGCAGATACAATGAGCAGTTCTTC. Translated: CASSVGDSRYNEQFF.

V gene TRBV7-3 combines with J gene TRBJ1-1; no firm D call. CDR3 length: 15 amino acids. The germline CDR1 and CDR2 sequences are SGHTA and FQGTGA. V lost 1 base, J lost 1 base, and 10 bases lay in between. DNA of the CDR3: TGTGCCAGCAGCTTAAATGCGGATCCGAACACTGAAGCTTTCTTT. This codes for CASSLNADPNTEAFF.

Here the CDR3 reads CASSRDSPYGYTF. The CDR3, as DNA: TGTGCCAGCAGCCGTGACAGTCCCTATGGCTACACCTTC. The rearrangement uses TRBV11-2 and TRBJ1-2; the D gene is possibly TRBD1 (5 bases). V dropped 5 bases and J dropped 4 bases, with 11 bases sitting between them. Germline assignment: CDR1 SGHAT and CDR2 FQNNGV. The CDR3 runs 13 residues. Based on the CDR3 plus reference TRBV11-2 and TRBJ1-2, the full variable domain is EAGVAQSPRYKIIEKRQSVAFWCNPISGHATLYWYQQILGQGPKLLIQFQNNGVVDDSQLPKDRFSAERLKGVDSTLKIQPAKLEDSAVYLCASSRDSPYGYTFGSGTRLTVV.

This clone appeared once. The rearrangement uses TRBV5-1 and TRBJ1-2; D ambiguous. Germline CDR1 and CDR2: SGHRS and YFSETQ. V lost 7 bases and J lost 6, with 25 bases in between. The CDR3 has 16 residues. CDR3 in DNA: TGCGCCAGCGGGCTCGGAGGCCCTGCGGACGCTAATGGCTACACCTTC. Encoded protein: CASGLGGPADANGYTF.

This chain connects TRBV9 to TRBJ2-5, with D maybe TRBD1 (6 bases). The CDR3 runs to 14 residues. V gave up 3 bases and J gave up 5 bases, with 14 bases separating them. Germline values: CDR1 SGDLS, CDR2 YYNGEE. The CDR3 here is CASSGGGGRETQYF. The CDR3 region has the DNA TGTGCCAGCAGCGGAGGGGGTGGTCGGGAGACCCAGTACTTC.

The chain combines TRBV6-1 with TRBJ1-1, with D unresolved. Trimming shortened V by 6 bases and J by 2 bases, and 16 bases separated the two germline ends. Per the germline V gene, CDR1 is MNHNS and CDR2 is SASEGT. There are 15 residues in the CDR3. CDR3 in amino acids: CASRVRREKNTEAFF. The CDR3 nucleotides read TGTGCCAGCAGAGTCCGGAGGGAGAAAAACACTGAAGCTTTCTTT.